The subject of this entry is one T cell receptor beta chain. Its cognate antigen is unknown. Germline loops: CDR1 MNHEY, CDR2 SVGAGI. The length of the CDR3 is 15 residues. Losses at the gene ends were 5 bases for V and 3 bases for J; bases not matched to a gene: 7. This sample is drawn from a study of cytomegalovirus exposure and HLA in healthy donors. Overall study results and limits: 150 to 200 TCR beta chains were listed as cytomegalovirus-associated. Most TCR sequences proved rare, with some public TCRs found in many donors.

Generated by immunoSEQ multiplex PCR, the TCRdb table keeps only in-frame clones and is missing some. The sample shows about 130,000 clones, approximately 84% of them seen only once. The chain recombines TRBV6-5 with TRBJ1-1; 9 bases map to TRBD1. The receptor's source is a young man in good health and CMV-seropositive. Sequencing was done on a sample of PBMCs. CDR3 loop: CASSKQDRGDTEAFF. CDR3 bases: TGTGCCAGCAGTAAGCAAGACAGGGGGGACACTGAAGCTTTCTTT.